The 24 T cell receptor beta chains in this list originate from one sample, sequenced in a study of shared clonotypes between healthy human individuals. Profiled with immunoSEQ multiplex PCR; TCRdb holds only in-frame clones, not every one. The sample shows under 600,000 clones, roughly 72% of them seen only once. Sequencing input: PBMCs. The receptor source for this set is a woman aged 40 to 55 in good health. Some clones in this sample may be carry-over from other donors' samples.

In the case of this clone: This may stem from a read error, because a much larger clone lies one nucleotide away. CDR3 sequence reads: CGVDDRGDEQYF. CDR3 sequence (DNA): TGCGGCGTCGACGACAGGGGCGACGAGCAGTACTTC. This chain uses TRBV29-1 with TRBJ2-7, with 8 bases that match TRBD1. The CDR3 consists of 12 residues. CDR1 is SQVTM and CDR2 is ANQGSEA in the germline V gene.

This rearrangement joins TRBV7-2 to TRBJ2-1; D gene uncertain. CDR3 length: 15 amino acids. Per germline, CDR1 SGHTA and CDR2 FQGNSA. The V and J ends lost 5 bases and 0 bases respectively, with 11 bases between them. CDR3 in amino acids: CASSPSAGSYNEQFF. The CDR3 coding sequence is TGTGCCAGCAGCCCCTCGGCAGGCTCCTACAATGAGCAGTTCTTC. The full variable domain, with the rest looked up from reference TRBV7-2 and TRBJ2-1, is GAGVSQSPSNKVTEKGKDVELRCDPISGHTALYWYRQSLGQGLEFLIYFQGNSAPDKSGLPSDRFSAERTGGSVSTLTIQRTQQEDSAVYLCASSPSAGSYNEQFFGPGTRLTVL.

This clone was observed a single time. J is TRBJ1-1 and V is TRBV18, with a possible D match to TRBD1 (5 bases). Per germline, CDR1 KGHSH and CDR2 LQKENI. The CDR3 runs 13 residues. V was clipped by 6 bases and J by 6 bases, with 14 bases between them. CDR3 protein: CASSPREVAEAFF. In nucleotides, the CDR3 is TGTGCCAGCTCCCCCAGGGAGGTCGCTGAAGCTTTCTTT. Looking up the rest from reference TRBV18 and TRBJ1-1 gives the full variable domain: NAGVMQNPRHLVRRRGQEARLRCSPMKGHSHVYWYRQLPEEGLKFMVYLQKENIIDESGMPKERFSAEFPKEGPSILRIQQVVRGDSAAYFCASSPREVAEAFFGQGTRLTVV.

The chain employs TRBV29-1 and TRBJ1-2; D perhaps matches TRBD1 (6 bases). CDR3 length: 14 residues. V lost 4 bases and J lost 8, with 20 bases in between. Germline V gives CDR1 SQVTM, CDR2 ANQGSEA. The CDR3 nucleotides read TGCAGCGTTGCCCAAACTTCAGGGGTATTGGGCTACACCTTC. It is translated as CSVAQTSGVLGYTF.

V is TRBV5-1 and J is TRBJ2-2, with D tentatively TRBD1 (6 bases). The CDR3 sequence is 15 residues long. Germline V gene sequence: CDR1 SGHRS, CDR2 YFSETQ. The ends were cut back, 4 bases at V and 7 bases at J, with 17 bases in the middle. The CDR3 DNA is TGCGCCAGCAGCCCCCAGACAGGCCGTGGCGGGGAGCTGTTTTTT. Protein sequence: CASSPQTGRGGELFF.

V and J are TRBV7-2 and TRBJ2-7; 9 bases align to TRBD2. The trim removed 5 bases at V and 5 bases at J, leaving 13 bases unmatched. Looked up from germline, CDR1 is SGHTA and CDR2 is FQGNSA. This CDR3 is built from 16 residues. CDR3 sequence (DNA): TGTGCCAGCAGCCCCAGGCTAAGCGGGAGGATCCACGAGCAGTACTTC. This encodes CASSPRLSGRIHEQYF.

This chain uses TRBV9 with TRBJ2-5, with D possibly matching TRBD1 (6 bases). The germline V and J ends were trimmed by 3 bases and 2 bases, with 14 bases remaining between them. Germline V gene sequence: CDR1 SGDLS, CDR2 YYNGEE. This CDR3 comprises 15 residues. CDR3 DNA: TGTGCCAGCAGCGCCCAGGGGACCTCTCAAGAGACCCAGTACTTC. This gives the protein CASSAQGTSQETQYF.

This sequence joins TRBV5-1 and TRBJ1-4; 7 bases line up with TRBD1. The CDR3 is 13 residues long. Germline assignment: CDR1 SGHRS and CDR2 YFSETQ. Trimming at V came to 1 base and at J to 11 bases, leaving 5 bases not matched to a gene. The CDR3 reads CASSLQGEGKLFF. CDR3 sequence (DNA): TGCGCCAGCAGCTTGCAGGGGGAGGGGAAACTGTTTTTT.

Concerning this clone: In this CDR3 the conserved last residue, phenylalanine or tryptophan, is missing, so a read error is likely. The chain recombines TRBV29-1 with TRBJ1-1, with TRBD1 as a possible D gene (6 bases). This CDR3 has 13 residues. V was trimmed by 6 bases and J by 4 bases, leaving 15 bases between them. The V gene's germline CDR1 is SQVTM and CDR2 ANQGSEA. CDR3 loop: CSVGAGPGTEAFS. CDR3 nucleotides: TGCAGCGTGGGGGCGGGCCCTGGCACTGAAGCTTTCTCT.

This clone occurred many times. Other DNA variants within this sample encode the same CDR3. The chain recombines TRBV30 with TRBJ1-2, with 10 bases matching TRBD1. The CDR3 is 14 residues long. Germline V lookup: CDR1 GTSNPN, CDR2 SVGIG (reference sequence). The junction had 8 bases not matched to a gene; V was cut back by 6 bases and J by 4 bases. CDR3 coding DNA: TGTGCCTGTAGACAGGGGGCCCCCTTCTATGGCTACACCTTC. Translated: CACRQGAPFYGYTF.

The chain combines TRBV4-1 with TRBJ1-1, with 10 bases identical to TRBD1. This CDR3 is 17 amino acids long. V gave up 2 bases and J gave up 5 bases; unmatched junction bases: 11. CDR1 MGHRA and CDR2 YSYEKL come from the germline V gene. The CDR3 region is CASSQPGQGKGWTEAFF. The CDR3 DNA is TGCGCCAGCAGCCAACCGGGACAGGGGAAGGGGTGGACTGAAGCTTTCTTT.

This clone was found a few times. The chain recombines TRBV9 with TRBJ2-3; D is unresolved. V dropped 0 bases and J dropped 3 bases, with 8 bases sitting between them. The CDR3 totals 14 residues. CDR1 is SGDLS and CDR2 is YYNGEE in the germline V gene. The CDR3 loop is CASSVGRKTDTQYF. CDR3 bases: TGTGCCAGCAGCGTAGGGAGAAAAACAGATACGCAGTATTTT.

The chain recombines TRBV6-1 with TRBJ1-5; 7 nucleotides agree with TRBD1. V lost 7 bases, J lost 14 bases, and 8 bases stayed unmatched. CDR1 and CDR2 (germline): MNHNS, SASEGT. This CDR3 contains 11 residues. The CDR3 sequence is CASKGQVDEHF. CDR3 sequence (DNA): TGTGCCAGCAAAGGACAGGTCGACGAGCATTTT.

DNA of the CDR3: TGCGCCAGCAGCCAACGGGACAGGGGAAAGACCGGGGAGCTGTTTTTT. This sequence encodes CASSQRDRGKTGELFF. The rearrangement uses TRBV4-1 and TRBJ2-2, with TRBD1 matching over 10 bases. Germline V CDR1 and CDR2: MGHRA, YSYEKL. Trimming took 2 bases from V and 5 from J; bases not matched to a gene: 5. The CDR3 sequence is 16 residues long.

This chain joins TRBV2 and TRBJ1-5; D gene unclear. Trimming stripped 4 bases from V and 6 bases from J, with 7 bases between. Germline V gene data show CDR1 as SNHLY and CDR2 as FYNNEI. The CDR3 extends over 12 amino acids. The CDR3 sequence: CASSAAVQPQHF. The CDR3 DNA sequence: TGTGCCAGCAGTGCGGCGGTTCAGCCCCAGCATTTT.

Ten or more counts support this clone. The chain combines TRBV7-2 with TRBJ2-2; D is ambiguous. The V end lost 5 bases, the J end lost 1 base, and 8 bases lay between the germline ends. The CDR3 length is 14 residues. Germline V gene lookup returns CDR1 SGHTA and CDR2 FQGNSA. The CDR3, as DNA: TGTGCCAGCAGCATCTACCGGAACACCGGGGAGCTGTTTTTT. Translation: CASSIYRNTGELFF.

This clone has at least ten counts. Other DNA sequences in the sample encode the same CDR3. The CDR3: CASSEGPGGELFF. The CDR3 DNA sequence: TGTGCCAGCAGCGAGGGGCCCGGCGGGGAGCTGTTTTTT. V usage is TRBV6-5 and J usage is TRBJ2-2; TRBD1 or TRBD2 may be the D gene (5 bases each). The length of the CDR3 is 13 residues. Germline CDR1 reads MNHEY; CDR2 reads SVGAGI. Trimming pared 6 bases from V and 7 bases from J, leaving 12 bases between.

V gene TRBV11-2 combines with J gene TRBJ1-4; D unresolved. Germline V lookup: CDR1 SGHAT, CDR2 FQNNGV. V was clipped by 5 bases and J by 7 bases, with 14 bases between them. The CDR3 has 14 residues. CDR3 sequence: CASSPREYSEKLFF. The CDR3 nucleotides are TGTGCCAGCAGCCCGCGGGAGTATTCTGAAAAACTGTTTTTT.

Worth noting for this clone: A much larger clone is a single base away; this may be a read error. The chain recombines TRBV15 with TRBJ2-5; 8 positions match TRBD2. Germline lookup yields CDR1 LNHNV and CDR2 YYDKDF (reference sequence). V lost 2 bases to trimming and J lost 5 bases; unmatched junction nucleotides: 13. The length of the CDR3 is 17 residues. In nucleotides, the CDR3 is TGTGCCACCAGCAGACCCCGGTTTCCAGCGGGAGTTGAGACCCAGTACTTC. It specifies CATSRPRFPAGVETQYF.

The V gene is TRBV29-1, the J gene TRBJ2-7, with TRBD2 matching 11 bases. V lost 4 bases and J lost 6; bases outside the gene matches: 8. CDR1 and CDR2 from the germline V gene are SQVTM and ANQGSEA. CDR3 length: 14 amino acids. The CDR3 spells CSVAQTSGVTEQYF. The CDR3 coding sequence is TGCAGCGTTGCTCAGACTAGCGGGGTTACCGAGCAGTACTTC.

The rearrangement links TRBV7-2 to TRBJ2-1, with TRBD2 matching 9 bases. CDR3 length: 16 amino acids. Germline CDR1 SGHTA, CDR2 FQGNSA. V was pared by 3 bases and J by 3 bases, with 6 bases of the junction left unmatched. CDR3 nucleotide sequence: TGTGCCAGCAGCTTGTACGGCGGGAGGGACTACAATGAGCAGTTCTTC. It yields the protein CASSLYGGRDYNEQFF.

The genes are TRBV30 and TRBJ2-3; tentatively, D is TRBD2 (6 bases). CDR1 is GTSNPN and CDR2 is SVGIG in the germline V gene (reference sequence). The germline V and J ends were trimmed by 1 base and 2 bases, with 16 bases remaining between them. The CDR3 is made up of 16 amino acids. The CDR3 is CAWSDREITNTDTQYF. The CDR3 DNA sequence: TGTGCCTGGAGTGACCGGGAGATCACCAACACAGATACGCAGTATTTT.

This clone showed up just once. The chain joins TRBV6-1 to TRBJ1-1, with D possibly matching TRBD1 (5 bases). The germline V gene has CDR1 MNHNS and CDR2 SASEGT. V lost 7 bases and J lost 3, with 12 bases in between. The CDR3 is 13 amino acids. The CDR3 spells CASNPTVYTEAFF. The CDR3 DNA reads TGTGCCAGCAATCCGACAGTTTACACTGAAGCTTTCTTT.

Written as DNA, the CDR3 is TGCAGTGTTAGGGGTAGTTGGGAGCAGTTCTTC. This codes for CSVRGSWEQFF. The chain carries TRBV20-1 and TRBJ2-1, with a possible D match to TRBD1 (5 bases). The CDR3 runs to 11 residues. In germline, CDR1 is DFQATT, CDR2 SNEGSKA (reference sequence). The V gene lost 7 bases and the J gene lost 10 bases, with 14 bases spanning the gap.